The text below deals with one TCR beta chain. Antigen: not known. This entry comes from a study of OX40 agonist ivuxolimab in advanced cancers. Study-wide points: Blood T cells, both CD4+ and CD8+, expanded clonally by week 6 at 0.1 to 3.0 mg/kg. In CD8+ T cells, expanded clones were on average more numerous than in CD4+.

Per the germline V gene, CDR1 is MNHNY and CDR2 is SVGAGI (reference sequence). Trimming took off 10 bases at V and 0 bases at J, with 16 bases between the two ends. The CDR3 is made up of 15 amino acids. Repertoires were generated with immunoSEQ multiplex PCR, while TCRdb's copy carries only in-frame clones and drops some. This table holds some 80,000 clones, approximately 85% found once. This chain connects TRBV6-6 to TRBJ1-3; D uncertain. Source: CD4+ or CD8+ T cells sorted from blood, taken in a trial of the OX40 agonist ivuxolimab. The TCR comes from an adult with an advanced solid tumor such as melanoma, head and neck, liver or kidney cancer. CDR3 sequence (DNA): TGTGCCACATCCTGGACCGGTATCTCTGGAAACACCATATATTTT. This gives the protein CATSWTGISGNTIYF.